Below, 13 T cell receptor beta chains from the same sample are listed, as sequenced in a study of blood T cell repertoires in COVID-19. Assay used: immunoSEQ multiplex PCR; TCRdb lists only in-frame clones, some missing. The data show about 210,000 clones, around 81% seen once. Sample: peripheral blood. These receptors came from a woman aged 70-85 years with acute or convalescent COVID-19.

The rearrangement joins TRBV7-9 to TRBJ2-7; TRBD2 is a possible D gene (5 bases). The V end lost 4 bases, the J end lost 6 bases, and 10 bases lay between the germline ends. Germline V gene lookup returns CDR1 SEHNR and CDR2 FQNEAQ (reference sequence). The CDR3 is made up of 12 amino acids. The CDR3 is CASSSWGVEQYF. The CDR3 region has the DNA TGTGCCAGCAGCTCCTGGGGAGTCGAGCAGTACTTC.

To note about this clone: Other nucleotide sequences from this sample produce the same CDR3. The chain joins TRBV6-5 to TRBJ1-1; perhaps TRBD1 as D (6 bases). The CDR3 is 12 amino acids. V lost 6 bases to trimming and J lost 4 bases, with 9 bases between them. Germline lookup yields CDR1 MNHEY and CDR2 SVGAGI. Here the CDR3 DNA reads TGTGCCAGCAGCACAGGGCTCACTGAAGCTTTCTTT. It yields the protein CASSTGLTEAFF.

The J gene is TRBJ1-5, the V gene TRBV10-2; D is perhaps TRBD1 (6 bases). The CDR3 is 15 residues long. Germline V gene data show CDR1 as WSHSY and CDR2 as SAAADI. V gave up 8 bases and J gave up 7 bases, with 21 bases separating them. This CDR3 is CASGSGRGAEQPQHF. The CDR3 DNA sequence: TGCGCCAGCGGGTCAGGCAGGGGCGCGGAGCAGCCCCAGCATTTT.

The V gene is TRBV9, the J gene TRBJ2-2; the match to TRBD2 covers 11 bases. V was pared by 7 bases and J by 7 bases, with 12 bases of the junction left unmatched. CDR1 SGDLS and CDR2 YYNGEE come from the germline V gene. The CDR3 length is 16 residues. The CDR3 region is CASGTHSGGAVGELFF. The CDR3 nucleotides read TGTGCCAGCGGAACCCATAGCGGGGGGGCTGTCGGGGAGCTGTTTTTT.

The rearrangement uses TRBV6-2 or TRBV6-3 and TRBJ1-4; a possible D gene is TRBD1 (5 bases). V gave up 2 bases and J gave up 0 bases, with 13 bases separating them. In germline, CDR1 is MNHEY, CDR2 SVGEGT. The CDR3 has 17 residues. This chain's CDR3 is CASSYPGQYTTNEKLFF. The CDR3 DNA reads TGTGCCAGCAGTTACCCTGGACAATACACAACTAATGAAAAACTGTTTTTT.

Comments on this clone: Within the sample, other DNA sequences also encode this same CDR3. CDR3: CASSIRGEKLFF. The CDR3 DNA reads TGTGCCAGTAGTATACGGGGTGAAAAACTGTTTTTT. The rearrangement links TRBV19 to TRBJ1-4; D not resolved. The CDR3 contains 12 residues. V was clipped by 2 bases and J by 7 bases, with 5 bases between them. Germline-derived CDR1 and CDR2 are LNHDA and SQIVND (reference sequence). The full variable domain, rest sourced from reference TRBV19 and TRBJ1-4, is DGGITQSPKYLFRKEGQNVTLSCEQNLNHDAMYWYRQDPGQGLRLIYYSQIVNDFQKGDIAEGYSVSREKKESFPLTVTSAQKNPTAFYLCASSIRGEKLFFGSGTQLSVL.

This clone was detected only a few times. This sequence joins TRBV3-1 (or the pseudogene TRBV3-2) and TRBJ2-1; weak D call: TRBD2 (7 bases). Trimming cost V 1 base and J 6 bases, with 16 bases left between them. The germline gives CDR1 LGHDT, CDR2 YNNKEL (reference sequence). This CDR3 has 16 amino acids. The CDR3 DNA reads TGTGCCAGCAGCCAAGTGTCTAGCGGAGGGGGCAATGAGCAGTTCTTC. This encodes CASSQVSSGGGNEQFF.

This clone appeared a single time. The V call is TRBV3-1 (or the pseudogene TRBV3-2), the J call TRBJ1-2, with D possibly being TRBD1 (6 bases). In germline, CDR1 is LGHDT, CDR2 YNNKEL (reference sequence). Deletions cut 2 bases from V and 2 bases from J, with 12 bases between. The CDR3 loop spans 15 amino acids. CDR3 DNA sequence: TGTGCCAGCAGCCAAAGGTCAGGACAGAACTATGGCTACACCTTC. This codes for CASSQRSGQNYGYTF.

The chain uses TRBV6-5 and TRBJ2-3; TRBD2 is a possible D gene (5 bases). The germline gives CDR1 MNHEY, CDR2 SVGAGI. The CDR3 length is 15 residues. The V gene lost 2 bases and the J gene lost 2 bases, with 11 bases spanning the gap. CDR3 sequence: CASSYGSGLTDTQYF. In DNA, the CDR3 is TGTGCCAGCAGTTACGGAAGCGGACTCACAGATACGCAGTATTTT.

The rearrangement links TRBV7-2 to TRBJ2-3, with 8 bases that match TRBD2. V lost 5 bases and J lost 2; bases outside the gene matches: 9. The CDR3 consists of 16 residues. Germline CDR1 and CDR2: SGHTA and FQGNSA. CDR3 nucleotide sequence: TGTGCCAGCAGCCCCCCGGGGCGGGGGGACACAGATACGCAGTATTTT. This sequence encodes CASSPPGRGDTDTQYF. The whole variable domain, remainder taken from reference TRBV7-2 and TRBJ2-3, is GAGVSQSPSNKVTEKGKDVELRCDPISGHTALYWYRQSLGQGLEFLIYFQGNSAPDKSGLPSDRFSAERTGGSVSTLTIQRTQQEDSAVYLCASSPPGRGDTDTQYFGPGTRLTVL.

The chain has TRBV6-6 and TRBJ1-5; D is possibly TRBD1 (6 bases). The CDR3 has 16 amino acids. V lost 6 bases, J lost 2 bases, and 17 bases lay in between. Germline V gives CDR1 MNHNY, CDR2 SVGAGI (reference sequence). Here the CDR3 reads CASREGKQGGNQPQHF. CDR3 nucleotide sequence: TGTGCCAGCAGAGAGGGGAAACAGGGAGGCAATCAGCCCCAGCATTTT.

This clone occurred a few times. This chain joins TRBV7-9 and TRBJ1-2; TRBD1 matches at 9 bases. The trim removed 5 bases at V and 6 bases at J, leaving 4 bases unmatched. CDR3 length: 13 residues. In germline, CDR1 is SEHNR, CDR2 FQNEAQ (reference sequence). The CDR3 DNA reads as TGTGCCAGCAGCCTTGACAGGGGGGATGGCTACACCTTC. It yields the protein CASSLDRGDGYTF.

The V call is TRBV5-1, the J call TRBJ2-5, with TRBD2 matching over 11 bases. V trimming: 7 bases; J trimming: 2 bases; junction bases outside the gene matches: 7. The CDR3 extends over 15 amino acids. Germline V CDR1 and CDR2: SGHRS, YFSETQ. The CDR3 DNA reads TGCGCCAGCCGATCGACTAGCGGGGTACAAGAGACCCAGTACTTC. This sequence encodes CASRSTSGVQETQYF.